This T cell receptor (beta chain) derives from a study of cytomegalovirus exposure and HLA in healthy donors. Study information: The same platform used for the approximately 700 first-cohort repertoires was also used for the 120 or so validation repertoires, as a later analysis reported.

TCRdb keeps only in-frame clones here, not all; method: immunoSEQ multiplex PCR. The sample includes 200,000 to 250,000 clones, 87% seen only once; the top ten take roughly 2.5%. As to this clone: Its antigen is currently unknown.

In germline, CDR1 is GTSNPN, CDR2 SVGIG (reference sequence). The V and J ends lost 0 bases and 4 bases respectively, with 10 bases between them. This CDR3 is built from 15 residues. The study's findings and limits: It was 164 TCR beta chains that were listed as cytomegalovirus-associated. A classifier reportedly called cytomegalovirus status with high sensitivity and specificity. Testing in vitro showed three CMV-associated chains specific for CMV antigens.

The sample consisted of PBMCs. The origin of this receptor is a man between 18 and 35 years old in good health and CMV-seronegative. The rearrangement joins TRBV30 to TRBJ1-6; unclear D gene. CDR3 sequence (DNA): TGTGCCTGGAGTGTAGGAGCGCCGTATAATTCACCCCTCCACTTT. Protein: CAWSVGAPYNSPLHF.